The text below deals with one T cell receptor beta chain. Its specificity is not known. After constant-region reverse-primer amplification, full-length variable regions underwent semi-nested PCR with Nested Universal Primer A. TCRdb re-called the 5' RACE reads with MiXCR, one entry per CDR3 protein. The table records about 34,000 distinct CDR3 sequences, about 25% of them present only once. Findings and limits, study-wide: Tumor-infiltrating Treg TCR alpha and beta sequences overlapped most with tumor naive CD4+ T cells, then blood naive. Tumor memory CD4+ T cell TCR gene usage was found to cluster with blood and lymph node memory CD4+ cells and with lymph node naive CD4+ cells.

Purified naive CD4+ T cells were depleted of CD25+ Tregs. Trimming pared 1 base from V and 0 bases from J, leaving 10 bases between. Germline V lookup: CDR1 MGHRA, CDR2 YSYEKL. The CDR3 has 16 amino acids. The receptor was isolated from a female donor with breast cancer. The V gene is TRBV4-1, the J gene TRBJ2-1; maybe TRBD2 (5 bases). Sequenced input: naive CD4+ T cells sorted from a lymph node. The subset denotes: naive CD4+ T cells, CD4+CD45RA+CD25-. CDR3 residues: CASSQGPGNSYNEQFF. The DNA for the CDR3 is TGCGCCAGCAGCCAAGGCCCGGGGAACTCCTACAATGAGCAGTTCTTC.